This T cell receptor beta chain is from a study of shared T cell receptors in the human thymus. Sequencing was performed with immunoSEQ multiplex PCR; in TCRdb, only in-frame clones are kept and a portion is missing. This table has about 710,000 clones, more than 75% appearing once. Germline loops: CDR1 SQVTM, CDR2 ANQGSEA. CDR3 size: 10 residues. V was trimmed by 8 bases and J by 5 bases, leaving 9 bases between them. The same data also contributed to another study, on human thymus T cells. That paper adds: Corrective cardiac operations yielded the resected thymus tissue.

Specimen: thymocytes. The source of this sequence is a boy in the first two years of life with a congenital heart defect. The chain links TRBV29-1 to TRBJ1-1, with a weak D call TRBD1 (5 bases). The CDR3 region is CSFRVTEAFF. The CDR3 DNA sequence: TGCAGCTTCAGGGTGACTGAAGCTTTCTTT. Together with reference TRBV29-1 and TRBJ1-1, the CDR3 gives the full variable domain: SAVISQKPSRDICQRGTSLTIQCQVDSQVTMMFWYRQQPGQSLTLIATANQGSEATYESGFVIDKFPISRPNLTFSTLTVSNMSPEDSSIYLCSFRVTEAFFGQGTRLTVV.